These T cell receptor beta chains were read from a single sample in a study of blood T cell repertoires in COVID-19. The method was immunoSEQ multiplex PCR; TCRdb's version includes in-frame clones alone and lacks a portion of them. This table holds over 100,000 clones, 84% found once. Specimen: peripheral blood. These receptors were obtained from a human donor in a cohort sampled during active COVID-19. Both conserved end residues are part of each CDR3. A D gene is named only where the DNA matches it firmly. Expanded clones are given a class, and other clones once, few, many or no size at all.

CDR3: CASSYGGGGQGETQYF; DNA: TGTGCCAGCAGTTACGGCGGCGGGGGTCAGGGGGAGACCCAGTACTTC; size: -; J: TRBJ2-5; D: -; V: TRBV6-2/TRBV6-3; length: 16
CDR3: CASSSGGAADTQYF; DNA: TGTGCCAGCAGCTCAGGAGGGGCGGCAGATACGCAGTATTTT; size: -; J: TRBJ2-3; D: -; V: TRBV5-4; length: 14
CDR3: CASSLLGAGVLF; DNA: TGTGCCAGCAGCTTACTAGGCGCGGGGGTGCTCTTC; size: -; J: TRBJ2-1; D: TRBD2; V: TRBV11-2; length: 12
CDR3: CAWSLGTGVRYEQYF; DNA: TGTGCCTGGAGTCTAGGGACAGGGGTCCGCTACGAGCAGTACTTC; size: -; J: TRBJ2-7; D: TRBD1; V: TRBV30; length: 15
CDR3: CASSADSFSTEAFF; DNA: TGTGCCAGCAGTGCTGACAGTTTCAGCACTGAAGCTTTCTTT; size: -; J: TRBJ1-1; D: -; V: TRBV2; length: 14
CDR3: CASSHSGGEQYF; DNA: TGTGCCAGCAGCCACTCCGGGGGCGAGCAGTACTTC; size: once; J: TRBJ2-7; D: -; V: TRBV7-2; length: 12
CDR3: CASSQRTGGDGNTIYF; DNA: TGCGCCAGCAGCCAAAGGACAGGGGGCGACGGAAACACCATATATTTT; size: once; J: TRBJ1-3; D: TRBD1; V: TRBV4-1; length: 16
CDR3: CASSVGAYEQYF; DNA: TGTGCCAGCAGTGTCGGAGCCTACGAGCAGTACTTC; size: -; J: TRBJ2-7; D: -; V: TRBV2; length: 12
CDR3: CASSLGGGVSSYEQYF; DNA: TGTGCCAGCAGCTTGGGGGGCGGGGTGAGTTCCTACGAGCAGTACTTC; size: -; J: TRBJ2-7; D: -; V: TRBV5-4; length: 16
CDR3: CASSTFGTGQDTQYF; DNA: TGTGCCAGTAGTACATTCGGGACAGGGCAAGATACGCAGTATTTT; size: -; J: TRBJ2-3; D: TRBD1; V: TRBV19; length: 15
CDR3: CAWSTGISNQPQHF; DNA: TGTGCCTGGAGCACAGGGATCAGCAATCAGCCCCAGCATTTT; size: -; J: TRBJ1-5; D: -; V: TRBV30; length: 14
CDR3: CASSETEQVRAFF; DNA: TGTGCCAGCAGTGAAACAGAACAGGTCAGAGCTTTCTTT; size: -; J: TRBJ1-1; D: -; V: TRBV2; length: 13
CDR3: CASSWTGGTNEKLFF; DNA: TGTGCCAGCAGTTGGACAGGGGGCACTAATGAAAAACTGTTTTTT; size: -; J: TRBJ1-4; D: TRBD1; V: TRBV6-6; length: 15
CDR3: CASSSGDSYNSPLHF; DNA: TGTGCCAGCAGCTCAGGGGACTCCTATAATTCACCCCTCCACTTT; size: -; J: TRBJ1-6; D: -; V: TRBV9; length: 15
CDR3: CASSPVDRPGYTF; DNA: TGTGCCAGCAGTCCGGTCGACAGGCCCGGCTACACCTTC; size: -; J: TRBJ1-2; D: -; V: TRBV28; length: 13
CDR3: CASSPLGQTDTQYF; DNA: TGTGCCAGCAGCCCGCTTGGACAGACAGATACGCAGTATTTT; size: once; J: TRBJ2-3; D: -; V: TRBV5-4; length: 14
CDR3: CASSLGDRANSPLHF; DNA: TGTGCCAGCAGCTTAGGGGACAGGGCTAATTCACCCCTCCACTTT; size: -; J: TRBJ1-6; D: TRBD1; V: TRBV7-9; length: 15
CDR3: CASSLRERLGLFF; DNA: TGTGCCAGCAGCTTACGGGAGAGACTAGGACTGTTTTTT; size: -; J: TRBJ1-4; D: -; V: TRBV28; length: 13
CDR3: CASRPRRGADTQYF; DNA: TGTGCCAGCAGACCCAGGCGGGGAGCGGATACGCAGTATTTT; size: few; J: TRBJ2-3; D: -; V: TRBV7-8; length: 14
CDR3: CASSLAGGKDTQYF; DNA: TGCGCCAGCAGCTTGGCGGGGGGGAAAGATACGCAGTATTTT; size: -; J: TRBJ2-3; D: TRBD2; V: TRBV5-1; length: 14
CDR3: CASSHQIARGRLYQPQHF; DNA: TGCGCCAGCAGCCATCAAATCGCGCGGGGGAGGCTGTATCAGCCCCAGCATTTT; size: few; J: TRBJ1-5; D: -; V: TRBV4-3; length: 18
CDR3: CASSLVRVDTEAFF; DNA: TGTGCCAGCAGCCTTGTCAGGGTCGACACTGAAGCTTTCTTT; size: -; J: TRBJ1-1; D: -; V: TRBV28; length: 14
CDR3: CASSPRQGIPGGANVLTF; DNA: TGTGCCAGCAGCCCCCGACAGGGGATTCCTGGCGGGGCCAACGTCCTGACTTTC; size: -; J: TRBJ2-6; D: TRBD1; V: TRBV7-8; length: 18
CDR3: CASSLTPTGGERNYGYTF; DNA: TGCGCCAGCAGCCTGACCCCGACAGGGGGTGAACGGAACTATGGCTACACCTTC; size: -; J: TRBJ1-2; D: TRBD1; V: TRBV4-1; length: 18
CDR3: CASSRGLAGGPETQYF; DNA: TGTGCCAGCAGCCGGGGACTAGCGGGGGGGCCAGAGACCCAGTACTTC; size: -; J: TRBJ2-5; D: TRBD2; V: TRBV3-1/TRBV3-2; length: 16
CDR3: CASTPVGRAGGNTEAFF; DNA: TGTGCCAGCACCCCGGTGGGCCGGGCAGGGGGGAACACTGAAGCTTTCTTT; size: -; J: TRBJ1-1; D: TRBD1; V: TRBV28; length: 17